A selection of T cell receptor beta chains follows, all from one sample in a study of cytomegalovirus exposure and HLA in healthy donors. TCRdb keeps only in-frame clones here, not all; method: immunoSEQ multiplex PCR. There are about 200,000 clones in the sample; roughly 80% occur only once, and approximately 1.5% lies in the top ten. The sample consisted of PBMCs. These receptors all stem from a woman between 18 and 30 years old in good health and CMV-seronegative. The CDR3 runs from the conserved cysteine through the conserved F or W. A D gene is named only where the DNA matches it firmly. Not every row has a clone size; where given, it reads once, few, many or a size class.

clone_size	v_call	j_call	d_call	cdr3_aa	cdr3_nt
-	TRBV5-5	TRBJ2-7	TRBD2	CASSLSSRREGYYEQYF	TGTGCCAGCAGCTTGTCTTCTCGGAGGGAGGGCTACTACGAGCAGTACTTC
once	TRBV5-1	TRBJ2-3	TRBD2	CASSLPGLAGSRGDTQYF	TGCGCCAGCAGCTTGCCCGGACTAGCGGGATCCCGCGGAGATACGCAGTATTTT
-	TRBV5-4	TRBJ2-1	TRBD1	CASSHDQGASRNEQFF	TGTGCCAGCAGCCATGATCAGGGGGCTTCTAGGAATGAGCAGTTCTTC
-	TRBV10-3	TRBJ2-1	TRBD1	CAIRDSRGTGVREQFF	TGTGCCATCAGGGACAGTCGGGGGACAGGAGTTCGGGAGCAGTTCTTC
-	TRBV28	TRBJ1-2	-	CASSYSHRVVTLSPYGYTF	TGTGCCAGCAGCTACTCTCACAGGGTAGTCACCCTAAGCCCCTATGGCTACACCTTC
once	TRBV29-1	TRBJ2-3	-	CSARSGFGTDTQYF	TGCAGCGCAAGGTCGGGGTTTGGAACAGATACGCAGTATTTT
-	TRBV7-2	TRBJ2-7	-	CASRNSTTLEQYF	TGTGCCAGCAGAAACTCGACTACCCTCGAGCAGTACTTC
once	TRBV19	TRBJ2-6	TRBD1	CASSIGTGGSSGANVLTF	TGTGCCAGTAGTATAGGGACAGGGGGCAGCTCTGGGGCCAACGTCCTGACTTTC
-	TRBV9	TRBJ2-2	-	CASSVAIGEIVTGELFF	TGTGCCAGCAGCGTAGCTATTGGAGAGATAGTAACCGGGGAGCTGTTTTTT
few	TRBV28	TRBJ2-2	-	CAAGAARTGELFF	TGTGCCGCCGGCGCCGCCAGGACCGGGGAGCTGTTTTTT
-	TRBV2	TRBJ2-1	TRBD2	CASSPAGTRSGEQFF	TGTGCCAGCAGTCCGGCCGGGACTAGATCAGGTGAGCAGTTCTTC
-	TRBV12-5	TRBJ2-1	TRBD2	CASDAWTSGRLLNEQFF	TGTGCTAGTGACGCGTGGACTAGCGGGAGGCTCTTGAATGAGCAGTTCTTC
-	TRBV5-1	TRBJ2-5	-	CASSFLGGQETQYF	TGCGCCAGCAGCTTCTTAGGGGGCCAAGAGACCCAGTACTTC
-	TRBV5-5	TRBJ2-7	-	CASSATVNYEQYF	TGTGCCAGCAGCGCGACAGTAAACTACGAGCAGTACTTC
-	TRBV7-8	TRBJ2-1	TRBD1	CASSLPRGNNEQFF	TGTGCCAGCAGCCTACCCAGGGGGAACAATGAGCAGTTCTTC
-	TRBV4-1	TRBJ2-6	TRBD2	CASSLAGAGANVLTF	TGCGCCAGCAGCCTAGCGGGAGCGGGGGCCAACGTCCTGACTTTC
-	TRBV7-8	TRBJ2-1	TRBD1	CASSALPGTGAYNEQFF	TGTGCCAGCAGCGCCCTGCCCGGGACAGGGGCCTACAATGAGCAGTTCTTC
-	TRBV11-2	TRBJ2-3	-	CASSTTDGGTDTQYF	TGTGCCAGCAGCACGACAGACGGCGGCACAGATACGCAGTATTTT
-	TRBV2	TRBJ1-2	TRBD1	CASRDFTGGYYGYTF	TGTGCCAGCAGAGATTTTACAGGGGGGTACTATGGCTACACCTTC
-	TRBV18	TRBJ2-2	-	CASSGETGELFF	TGTGCCAGCTCTGGAGAAACCGGGGAGCTGTTTTTT
-	TRBV4-1	TRBJ2-2	-	CASSARDISNTGELFF	TGCGCCAGCAGCGCCCGGGACATATCCAACACCGGGGAGCTGTTTTTT
-	TRBV4-1	TRBJ2-1	TRBD2	CASSPRGLAVPVWEQFF	TGCGCCAGCAGCCCCCGGGGACTAGCGGTCCCAGTCTGGGAGCAGTTCTTC
-	TRBV19	TRBJ2-1	TRBD2	CASSIDLAGGYNEQFF	TGTGCCAGTAGTATAGATCTAGCGGGTGGATACAATGAGCAGTTCTTC
few	TRBV5-6	TRBJ2-1	-	CASSPPPWGRNEQFF	TGTGCCAGCAGCCCCCCACCGTGGGGGAGGAATGAGCAGTTCTTC
-	TRBV7-2	TRBJ2-3	TRBD2	CASSWTSGGADTQYF	TGTGCCAGCAGCTGGACTAGCGGGGGAGCGGATACGCAGTATTTT
-	TRBV29-1	TRBJ2-2	TRBD1	CSVETGGLDTGELFF	TGCAGCGTTGAAACAGGGGGCTTAGACACCGGGGAGCTGTTTTTT
-	TRBV7-8	TRBJ2-7	-	CASSLGNEQYF	TGTGCCAGCAGCTTAGGAAACGAGCAGTACTTC
-	TRBV6-1	TRBJ2-1	-	CASSEEAFSYNEQFF	TGTGCCAGCAGTGAAGAAGCGTTTTCCTACAATGAGCAGTTCTTC
-	TRBV7-9	TRBJ1-1	TRBD1	CASSFGQVKFDTEAFF	TGTGCCAGCAGCTTTGGACAGGTTAAATTTGACACTGAAGCTTTCTTT
-	TRBV27	TRBJ2-1	TRBD1	CASSFTGGEATMKQFF	TGTGCCAGCAGTTTTACAGGGGGAGAGGCGACGATGAAGCAGTTCTTC
-	TRBV28	TRBJ2-7	-	CASSLGRDIYEQYF	TGTGCCAGCAGTTTGGGCAGGGACATCTACGAGCAGTACTTC
-	TRBV4-3	TRBJ2-1	TRBD2	CASSQVAAGGYNEQFF	TGCGCCAGCAGCCAAGTAGCAGCGGGAGGGTACAATGAGCAGTTCTTC
-	TRBV7-8	TRBJ2-2	TRBD1	CASSFARQGTNTGELFF	TGTGCCAGCAGCTTTGCGCGACAGGGTACGAACACCGGGGAGCTGTTTTTT
-	TRBV25-1	TRBJ1-1	-	CASMARDWTEAFF	TGTGCCAGCATGGCAAGGGACTGGACTGAAGCTTTCTTT
-	TRBV5-6	TRBJ2-1	TRBD1	CASSADRGEQFF	TGTGCCAGCAGCGCCGACAGGGGCGAGCAGTTCTTC
-	TRBV2	TRBJ2-2	TRBD1	CASRDVPGQGSGELFF	TGTGCCAGCAGGGACGTCCCGGGACAGGGGTCCGGGGAGCTGTTTTTT
-	TRBV6-1	TRBJ1-2	TRBD1	CASMRANRGYGYTF	TGTGCCAGCATGCGGGCTAACAGGGGGTATGGCTACACCTTC
-	TRBV6-5	TRBJ1-6	TRBD1	CASSYVTGVGSPLHF	TGTGCCAGCAGTTACGTAACAGGGGTTGGTTCACCCCTCCACTTT
-	TRBV13	TRBJ1-1	-	CASSSSMRLAFF	TGTGCCAGCAGCTCGTCAATGAGGTTGGCTTTCTTT
-	TRBV30	TRBJ1-2	-	CAWSVAGGGGYTF	TGTGCCTGGAGTGTTGCAGGCGGAGGTGGCTACACCTTC
few	TRBV4-3	TRBJ2-1	TRBD2	CASSQSQQTSGKNEQFF	TGCGCCAGCAGCCAAAGTCAGCAGACTAGCGGGAAGAATGAGCAGTTCTTC
-	TRBV19	TRBJ1-2	TRBD1	CASSAGQVNYGYTF	TGTGCCAGTAGTGCAGGACAGGTGAACTATGGCTACACCTTC
-	TRBV30	TRBJ1-1	TRBD1	CAWGQGYTEAFF	TGTGCCTGGGGACAGGGATACACTGAAGCTTTCTTT
few	TRBV4-3	TRBJ1-2	-	CASSQDEPPLTF	TGCGCCAGCAGCCAAGATGAGCCCCCGCTCACCTTC
-	TRBV11-2	TRBJ2-7	-	CASNSGMGAPFPLYEQYF	TGTGCCAGCAACTCCGGGATGGGCGCCCCCTTCCCCCTCTACGAGCAGTACTTC
-	TRBV11-3	TRBJ1-1	-	CASSHVGGNTEAFF	TGTGCCAGCAGCCACGTCGGAGGGAACACTGAAGCTTTCTTT
-	TRBV4-3	TRBJ1-1	-	CASSQDRGGNTEAFF	TGCGCCAGCAGCCAAGATAGGGGCGGAAACACTGAAGCTTTCTTT
-	TRBV28	TRBJ2-2	-	CASSLAAGSHTGELFF	TGTGCCAGCAGTTTAGCGGCGGGGAGTCACACCGGGGAGCTGTTTTTT
-	TRBV28	TRBJ1-2	TRBD1	CASSTGTGRYGYTF	TGTGCCAGCAGTACCGGGACAGGGCGCTATGGCTACACCTTC
-	TRBV28	TRBJ1-1	TRBD1	CASRDRVNTEAFF	TGTGCCAGCAGGGACAGGGTTAACACTGAAGCTTTCTTT
-	TRBV13	TRBJ1-2	-	CASSYRGGPGVGYTF	TGTGCCAGCAGCTACCGGGGGGGTCCTGGTGTGGGCTACACCTTC
-	TRBV4-2	TRBJ1-2	-	CASSQESVGYTF	TGTGCCAGCAGCCAAGAGTCGGTTGGCTACACCTTC